These 22 T cell receptor beta chains share one sample of origin, sequenced in a study of shared clonotypes between healthy human individuals. The table came from immunoSEQ multiplex PCR; TCRdb's copy has only in-frame clones and leaves some out. The sample holds about 1.5 million clones, around 98% seen once. Sequencing was performed on naive CD4+ T cells sorted from blood. Subset in this sample: CD45RA+ positively selected. The receptors here all came from a man aged 30-40 years in good health.

The chain combines TRBV27 with TRBJ1-5; D remains unclear. V lost 2 bases to trimming and J lost 6 bases, with 8 bases between them. The CDR3 extends over 13 amino acids. Germline CDR1 MNHEY, CDR2 SMNVEV (reference sequence). The DNA for the CDR3 is TGTGCCAGCAGTTTAAGGATCGGTCAGCCCCAGCATTTT. This encodes CASSLRIGQPQHF.

The chain carries TRBV7-2 and TRBJ2-7; 7 nucleotides match TRBD1. The trim removed 4 bases at V and 4 bases at J, leaving 10 bases unmatched. The V gene's germline CDR1 is SGHTA and CDR2 FQGNSA. CDR3 size: 15 residues. The CDR3 loop reads CASSSAVTGSYEQYF. The CDR3 nucleotides read TGTGCCAGCAGCTCGGCCGTGACAGGGTCTTACGAGCAGTACTTC.

The chain couples TRBV2 to TRBJ1-1; D is ambiguous. This CDR3 comprises 13 residues. Germline lookup yields CDR1 SNHLY and CDR2 FYNNEI. V was cut by 7 bases and J by 1 base, with 10 bases left in between. In nucleotides, the CDR3 is TGTGCCAGCATTCGGGGATCGAACACTGAAGCTTTCTTT. Protein sequence: CASIRGSNTEAFF. The full variable domain, with the rest looked up from reference TRBV2 and TRBJ1-1, is EPEVTQTPSHQVTQMGQEVILRCVPISNHLYFYWYRQILGQKVEFLVSFYNNEISEKSEIFDDQFSVERPDGSNFTLKIRSTKLEDSAMYFCASIRGSNTEAFFGQGTRLTVV.

V gene TRBV20-1 combines with J gene TRBJ1-2; D is uncertain. This CDR3 is built from 10 residues. The germline V gene encodes CDR1 DFQATT and CDR2 SNEGSKA (reference sequence). V lost 6 bases and J 7 bases, leaving 9 bases between the germline ends. The CDR3 coding sequence is TGCAGTGCCCTTAGATTTGGCTACACCTTC. Amino acids: CSALRFGYTF.

J is TRBJ1-5 and V is TRBV28; no reliable D call. The V and J ends lost 10 bases and 13 bases respectively, with 17 bases between them. The CDR3 runs to 11 residues. Germline V gives CDR1 MDHEN, CDR2 SYDVKM. CDR3 nucleotide sequence: TGTGCCACCAAGGCCCGGAGCTCTCAGCATTTT. This encodes CATKARSSQHF.

The table lists this clone with a count of one. The V and J genes are TRBV6-6 and TRBJ1-2; D is possibly TRBD1 (5 bases). The V end was cut by 8 bases, the J end by 1 base, with 14 bases between. Germline values: CDR1 MNHNY, CDR2 SVGAGI (reference sequence). The CDR3 consists of 14 residues. The CDR3 here is CASGGGGDNYGYTF. The CDR3 DNA follows: TGTGCCAGCGGTGGGGGAGGGGATAACTATGGCTACACCTTC.

The chain uses TRBV19 and TRBJ1-5, with 11 bases matching TRBD1. In germline, CDR1 is LNHDA, CDR2 SQIVND (reference sequence). Unmatched junction bases numbered 7, after V lost 6 bases and J lost 6 bases. The CDR3 is 15 residues long. CDR3 sequence reads: CASSRTGGFGQPQHF. CDR3 nucleotides: TGTGCCAGTAGCAGGACAGGGGGCTTCGGTCAGCCCCAGCATTTT. Looking up the rest from reference TRBV19 and TRBJ1-5 gives the full variable domain: DGGITQSPKYLFRKEGQNVTLSCEQNLNHDAMYWYRQDPGQGLRLIYYSQIVNDFQKGDIAEGYSVSREKKESFPLTVTSAQKNPTAFYLCASSRTGGFGQPQHFGDGTRLSIL.

To note about this clone: Other DNA sequences in this sample translate to the same CDR3. The rearrangement uses TRBV6-5 and TRBJ2-7, with D possibly TRBD2 on 6 matching bases. The CDR3 extends over 12 amino acids. Germline assignment: CDR1 MNHEY and CDR2 SVGAGI. Trimming shortened V by 1 base and J by 7 bases, and 8 bases separated the two germline ends. The CDR3 protein is CASSYLGGEQYF. DNA for the CDR3: TGTGCCAGCAGTTACTTGGGAGGTGAGCAGTACTTC.

The chain combines TRBV6-5 with TRBJ1-5; D uncertain. The CDR3 totals 14 residues. Germline CDR1 is MNHEY and CDR2 is SVGAGI. V shed 0 bases and J shed 6 bases, with 9 bases lying between them. In DNA form, the CDR3 reads TGTGCCAGCAGTTACTCGAGAATGGCTCAGCCCCAGCATTTT. It translates to CASSYSRMAQPQHF.

The rearrangement links TRBV7-9 to TRBJ2-6, with TRBD1 matching over 7 bases. Losses at the gene ends were 5 bases for V and 2 bases for J; bases not matched to a gene: 3. Germline V gives CDR1 SEHNR, CDR2 FQNEAQ (reference sequence). The CDR3 spans 15 residues. As DNA, the CDR3 is TGTGCCAGCAGCAAGACAGGGACTGGGGCCAACGTCCTGACTTTC. Protein product: CASSKTGTGANVLTF.

The chain is built from TRBV5-1 and TRBJ2-7, with D tentatively TRBD2 (6 bases). The germline gives CDR1 SGHRS, CDR2 YFSETQ. This CDR3 region has 13 residues. Trimming cost V 1 base and J 7 bases, with 12 bases left between them. The CDR3 DNA is TGCGCCAGCAGCTTGATCGGGAGTCTTGAGCAGTACTTC. It specifies CASSLIGSLEQYF.

The chain links TRBV9 to TRBJ2-7, with 11 nucleotides matching TRBD1. Looked up from germline, CDR1 is SGDLS and CDR2 is YYNGEE. This CDR3 region has 16 residues. V gave up 0 bases and J gave up 4 bases; unmatched junction bases: 6. The CDR3 protein is CASSVGSGQGAYEQYF. CDR3 nucleotides: TGTGCCAGCAGCGTAGGGTCAGGACAGGGGGCTTACGAGCAGTACTTC.

This sequence joins TRBV5-1 and TRBJ1-4, with D maybe TRBD1 (5 bases). Germline V gene sequence: CDR1 SGHRS, CDR2 YFSETQ. Between the trimmed V and J ends, which lost 7 bases and 8 bases, there was a span of 18 bases. CDR3 length equals 14 residues. The CDR3 region has the DNA TGCGCCAGCTGCGAGAGGGGCGCGGGGGAAAAACTGTTTTTT. Translating it yields CASCERGAGEKLFF.

The chain employs TRBV11-3 and TRBJ2-1, with 8 bases lining up with TRBD2. CDR1 SGHNT and CDR2 YENEEA come from the germline V gene. Trimming took 6 bases from V and 8 from J; bases not matched to a gene: 6. The CDR3 has 13 amino acids. CDR3 sequence: CASSGAGVYEQFF. Here the CDR3 DNA reads TGTGCCAGCAGTGGAGCGGGAGTCTATGAGCAGTTCTTC. The full variable domain, its missing parts supplied by reference TRBV11-3 and TRBJ2-1, is EAGVVQSPRYKIIEKKQPVAFWCNPISGHNTLYWYLQNLGQGPELLIRYENEEAVDDSQLPKDRFSAERLKGVDSTLKIQPAELGDSAVYLCASSGAGVYEQFFGPGTRLTVL.

The chain carries TRBV9 and TRBJ2-1; a weak D match, TRBD2 (7 bases). V was clipped by 0 bases and J by 5 bases, with 12 bases between them. Looked up from germline, CDR1 is SGDLS and CDR2 is YYNGEE. CDR3 length: 15 residues. The CDR3 coding sequence is TGTGCCAGCAGCGTAGTTAGGGGGGGCCACAATGAGCAGTTCTTC. Residues: CASSVVRGGHNEQFF.

This chain links TRBV19 with TRBJ2-3, with D possibly matching TRBD1 (5 bases). Germline loops: CDR1 LNHDA, CDR2 SQIVND (reference sequence). V lost 5 bases and J 0 bases, leaving 15 bases between the germline ends. The CDR3 loop spans 16 amino acids. For the CDR3, the DNA is TGTGCCAGTAGTGACGACAGAGGAGTTAGCACAGATACGCAGTATTTT. Translation gives CASSDDRGVSTDTQYF.

This chain uses TRBV10-2 with TRBJ1-2, with D hard to call. Germline assignment: CDR1 WSHSY and CDR2 SAAADI. The ends were cut back, 6 bases at V and 4 bases at J, with 9 bases in the middle. CDR3 length: 12 residues. The CDR3 sequence is CASRSGGYGYTF. The DNA for the CDR3 is TGCGCCAGCAGAAGTGGAGGCTATGGCTACACCTTC.

This chain joins TRBV12-5 and TRBJ1-5, with unresolved D. V was pared by 1 base and J by 8 bases, with 9 bases between. The CDR3 has 13 amino acids. Germline V lookup: CDR1 LGHNT, CDR2 FRNRAP. The CDR3 sequence: CASGLGAGKPQHF. The CDR3 DNA reads TGTGCTAGTGGTTTGGGAGCCGGCAAGCCCCAGCATTTT.

V is TRBV6-1 and J is TRBJ1-5; perhaps TRBD1 as D (5 bases). Germline values: CDR1 MNHNS, CDR2 SASEGT. This CDR3 is 17 amino acids long. V lost 2 bases and J lost 0, with 14 bases in between. The CDR3 is CASSESPPGRSNQPQHF. In nucleotides, the CDR3 is TGTGCCAGCAGTGAATCGCCCCCAGGGCGTAGCAATCAGCCCCAGCATTTT.

With respect to this clone: Additional DNA sequences in this sample encode the identical CDR3. V is TRBV18 and J is TRBJ2-5; D may be TRBD2 (5 bases). Germline CDR1 KGHSH, CDR2 LQKENI. Trimming took 6 bases from V and 2 from J, leaving 10 bases between them. The CDR3 sequence is 13 residues long. CDR3 amino acids: CASSPRGQETQYF. As DNA, the CDR3 is TGTGCCAGCTCCCCTCGGGGACAAGAGACCCAGTACTTC.

This clone has only one observation. V is TRBV7-3 and J is TRBJ2-7, with 12 bases that match TRBD2. The CDR3 sequence is 16 residues long. Unmatched junction bases numbered 12, after V lost 9 bases and J lost 3 bases. The germline V gene encodes CDR1 SGHTA and CDR2 FQGTGA. CDR3 bases: TGTGCCAGTAGCAGAGATGGACTAGCGGGATACTACGAGCAGTACTTC. This translates into CASSRDGLAGYYEQYF.

V is TRBV7-2 and J is TRBJ1-5; D not certain. V lost 1 base and J 5 bases, leaving 12 bases between the germline ends. The germline CDR1 and CDR2 sequences are SGHTA and FQGNSA. This CDR3 contains 15 residues. The CDR3 bases are TGTGCCAGCAGCTTAGTTAAGGCAGGTTATCAGCCCCAGCATTTT. Its translation: CASSLVKAGYQPQHF.